The rows below give T cell receptor beta chains drawn from one sample of a study of identical twins. MiXCR, applied by TCRdb to the 5' RACE reads, yields one record per CDR3 protein. The data contain about 470,000 distinct CDR3 sequences, approximately 25% of them singletons. This sample was also put to use in a study of T cells expressing NK-cell markers.

The sequencing input was CD4+ T cells sorted from blood. The receptors originated from a woman between 18 and 30 years old in good health. Both conserved end residues are part of each CDR3. A D gene is named only where the DNA matches it firmly. Expanded clones get a size class; other rows say once, few or many, or leave the size out.

-,TRBJ2-1,-,TRBV9,TGTGCCAGCAGCTTCAGAGCAGGGCCCAACAATGAGCAGTTCTTC,CASSFRAGPNNEQFF
-,TRBJ2-1,TRBD2,TRBV7-7,TGTGCCAGCAGCTTACGACTAGCTAGTGAGCAGTTCTTC,CASSLRLASEQFF
few,TRBJ1-1,TRBD1,TRBV6-6,TGTGCCAGCCGGACAGGGGACTACACTGAAGCTTTCTTT,CASRTGDYTEAFF
-,TRBJ2-7,TRBD2,TRBV20-1,TGCAGTGCGCGGACTAGCGGACACTACGAGCAGTACTTC,CSARTSGHYEQYF
-,TRBJ2-2,TRBD2,TRBV14,TGTGCCAGCAGCCCACGACTAGCAGCCACCGGGGAGCTGTTTTTT,CASSPRLAATGELFF
-,TRBJ2-7,-,TRBV20-1,TGCAGTGCTACCGGGCCCTCCTACGAGCAGTACTTC,CSATGPSYEQYF
-,TRBJ2-5,-,TRBV20-1,TGCAGTGCGCTTACGGGGTCGACAGAGACCCAGTACTTC,CSALTGSTETQYF
few,TRBJ2-7,TRBD2,TRBV7-2,TGTGCCAGCAGCTCCCGGGACTATCCGAACTACGAGCAGTACTTC,CASSSRDYPNYEQYF
few,TRBJ2-6,-,TRBV21-1,TGTGCCAGCTGCGGACAGGGGGCCTCTGGGGCCAACGTCCTGACTTTC,CASCGQGASGANVLTF
once,TRBJ2-6,-,TRBV20-1,TGCAGTGCTAGACGCAACCTGGGGGCCAACGTCCTGACTTTC,CSARRNLGANVLTF
-,TRBJ2-2,TRBD1,TRBV12-3/TRBV12-4,TGTGCCAGCAGTCCTGGGACAGGGGTCGGCGGGGAGCTGTTTTTT,CASSPGTGVGGELFF
-,TRBJ2-1,-,TRBV12-3/TRBV12-4,TGTGCCAGCAGTTTAGCGTCCCCCGGGGGCCACAATGAGCAGTTCTTC,CASSLASPGGHNEQFF
-,TRBJ1-1,-,TRBV5-6,TGTGCCAGCAGCTCCCTAGGGGTTAACACTGAAGCTTTCTTT,CASSSLGVNTEAFF
few,TRBJ2-1,TRBD2,TRBV7-9,TGTGCCAGCAGCTCCCGCGGACTAGTGAACAATGAGCAGTTCTTC,CASSSRGLVNNEQFF
-,TRBJ2-3,TRBD1,TRBV20-1,TGCAGTGCTCAAGTGACAGGGGCGGACACAGATACGCAGTATTTT,CSAQVTGADTDTQYF
-,TRBJ2-3,-,TRBV5-5,TGTGCCAGCAGCTCGGACGGAGATACGCAGTATTTT,CASSSDGDTQYF
few,TRBJ2-1,TRBD2,TRBV12-3/TRBV12-4,TGTGCCAGCAGCCAAGGACTAGCGGGAGGCCATAGGTTCTTC,CASSQGLAGGHRFF
-,TRBJ2-6,-,TRBV3-1,TGTGCCAGCAGCCAAGCCACGTGGGGGAGAGCTGGGGCCAACGTCCTGACTTTC,CASSQATWGRAGANVLTF
few,TRBJ2-6,TRBD1,TRBV12-5,TGTGCTAGTGGTAAGCGGACAGGGACCGGCTCTGGGGCCAACGTCCTGACTTTC,CASGKRTGTGSGANVLTF
-,TRBJ2-1,TRBD2,TRBV11-1,TGTGCCAGCACCACCCCCCGCAGCTTCCGGGGGGTTCGCTACAATGAGCAGTTCTTC,CASTTPRSFRGVRYNEQFF
-,TRBJ2-1,TRBD2,TRBV20-1,TGCAGTGCTCCACTTACTAGCGGATCAGGTCGGCAGTTCTTC,CSAPLTSGSGRQFF
-,TRBJ1-5,TRBD1,TRBV6-1,TGTGCCAGCAGTGACAGGGGGCTGAATCAGCCCCAGCATTTT,CASSDRGLNQPQHF
many,TRBJ1-1,-,TRBV12-3/TRBV12-4,TGTGCCAGCAGTTTCGGAGTTATGAACACTGAAGCTTTCTTT,CASSFGVMNTEAFF
-,TRBJ1-2,-,TRBV5-1,TGCGCCAGCAGCTTGTCCGACCATGGCTACACCTTC,CASSLSDHGYTF
few,TRBJ2-3,TRBD2,TRBV24-1,TGTGCCACCAGTGCCGGGACTAGCGGGAGCGGGACAGATACGCAGTATTTT,CATSAGTSGSGTDTQYF
few,TRBJ1-5,-,TRBV3-1,TGTGCCAGCAGCCAGGGAAATAGCAATCAGCCCCAGCATTTT,CASSQGNSNQPQHF
-,TRBJ1-2,TRBD1,TRBV5-1,TGCGCCAGCAGCATACGAACAGGGGGCCTTGGCTACACCTTC,CASSIRTGGLGYTF
few,TRBJ2-3,-,TRBV5-1,TGCGCCAGCAGCCCTGGCCCAACTAGCACAGATACGCAGTATTTT,CASSPGPTSTDTQYF
many,TRBJ2-1,-,TRBV5-1,TGTGCCAGCAGCTTGGGTTCCTACAATGAGCAGTTCTTC,CASSLGSYNEQFF
few,TRBJ1-1,-,TRBV12-3/TRBV12-4,TGTGCCAGCAGGGAACAGGCAAACACTGAAGCTTTCTTT,CASREQANTEAFF
few,TRBJ2-4,-,TRBV7-2,TGTGCCAGCAGCTTAGACAGGGGAGGCAAAAACATTCAGTACTTC,CASSLDRGGKNIQYF
many,TRBJ1-1,-,TRBV27,TGTGCCAGCAGCCCACTATATGGAAGGGGAGGCACTGAAGCTTTCTTT,CASSPLYGRGGTEAFF
-,TRBJ2-1,TRBD2,TRBV28,TGTGCCAGCAGTCCGACTAGCGGGTTAAGGAATGAGCAGTTCTTC,CASSPTSGLRNEQFF
few,TRBJ1-2,-,TRBV15,TGTGCCACCAGCAGAGAGCGGATATATGGCTACACCTTC,CATSRERIYGYTF
-,TRBJ2-2,-,TRBV15,TGTGCCACCAGCATCCTTGCCGGGGAGCTGTTTTTT,CATSILAGELFF
-,TRBJ2-7,-,TRBV10-3,TGTGCCATCAGTGAGGTGCAGTTCTACGAGCAGTACTTC,CAISEVQFYEQYF
-,TRBJ1-2,-,TRBV29-1,TGCAGCTTCATGACACGTAACGGCTATGGCTACACCTTC,CSFMTRNGYGYTF
few,TRBJ1-5,-,TRBV12-3/TRBV12-4,TGTGCCAGCAGTTTAGGGGCCCACAGGTATCAGCCCCAGCATTTT,CASSLGAHRYQPQHF
-,TRBJ2-2,-,TRBV10-3,TGTGCCATCTCAGCCCGGGACACTTACACCGGGGAGCTGTTTTTT,CAISARDTYTGELFF
few,TRBJ2-1,TRBD2,TRBV3-1,TGTGCCAGCAGCCAGCGACGGACTAGCGGGACCAACAATGAGCAGTTCTTC,CASSQRRTSGTNNEQFF
-,TRBJ2-3,TRBD2,TRBV6-1,TGTGCCAGCGAGGGACTAGCGGGAGGGGGATTCACAGATACGCAGTATTTT,CASEGLAGGGFTDTQYF
few,TRBJ2-7,-,TRBV30,TGTGCCTGGAGTGTAGGTACAGTAAACTTC,CAWSVGTVNF
few,TRBJ2-5,TRBD1,TRBV20-1,TGCAGTGCTAGACAGACAGGGCGGTCCGGGACCCAGTACTTC,CSARQTGRSGTQYF
-,TRBJ1-1,TRBD1,TRBV19,TGTGCCAGTCACCCGGGACAGACTTATTTACGTGAAGCTTTCTTT,CASHPGQTYLREAFF
few,TRBJ2-1,TRBD2,TRBV7-2,TGTGCCAGCAGCTTACAGGGACTAGATTACAATGAGCAGTTCTTC,CASSLQGLDYNEQFF
few,TRBJ2-3,TRBD2,TRBV3-1,TGTGCCAGCAGCCAAGATCCCCCTAGCGGGGGTTCAGATACGCAGTATTTT,CASSQDPPSGGSDTQYF
-,TRBJ2-5,-,TRBV25-1,TGTGCCAGCAGTGAATATCAACGGGAGACCCAGTACTTC,CASSEYQRETQYF
few,TRBJ2-6,-,TRBV20-1,TGCAGTGCTAGTGCCGGGGCTGGGGCCAACGTCCTGACTTTC,CSASAGAGANVLTF
few,TRBJ1-4,-,TRBV12-3/TRBV12-4,TGTGCCAGCAGTTCCCCGGGACTTCGGGGGGAAAAACTGTTTTTT,CASSSPGLRGEKLFF
few,TRBJ1-2,-,TRBV27,TGTGCCAGCGGGTTTGGACATGGCTATGGCTACACCTTC,CASGFGHGYGYTF
-,TRBJ2-7,-,TRBV3-1,TGTGCCAGCAGCGACTCCCCCGCGGGATACTACGAGCAGTACTTC,CASSDSPAGYYEQYF